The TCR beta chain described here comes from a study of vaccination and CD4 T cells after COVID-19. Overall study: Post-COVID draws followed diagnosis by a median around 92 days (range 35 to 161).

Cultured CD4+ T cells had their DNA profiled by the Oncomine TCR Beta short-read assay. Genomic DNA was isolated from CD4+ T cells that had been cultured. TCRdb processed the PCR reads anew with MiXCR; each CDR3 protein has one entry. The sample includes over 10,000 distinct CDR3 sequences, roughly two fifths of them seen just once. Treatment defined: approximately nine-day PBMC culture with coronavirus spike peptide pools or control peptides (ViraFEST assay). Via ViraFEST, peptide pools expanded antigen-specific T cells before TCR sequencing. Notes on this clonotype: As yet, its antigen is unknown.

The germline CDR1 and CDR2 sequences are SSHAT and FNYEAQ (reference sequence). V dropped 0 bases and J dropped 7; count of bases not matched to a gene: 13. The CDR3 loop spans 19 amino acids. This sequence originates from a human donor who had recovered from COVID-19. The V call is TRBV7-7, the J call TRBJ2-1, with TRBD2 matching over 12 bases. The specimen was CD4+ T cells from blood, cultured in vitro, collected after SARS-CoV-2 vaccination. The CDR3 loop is CASSLAPQASGGAWNEQFF. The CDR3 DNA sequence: TGTGCCAGCAGCTTAGCTCCCCAGGCTAGCGGGGGGGCCTGGAATGAGCAGTTCTTC.